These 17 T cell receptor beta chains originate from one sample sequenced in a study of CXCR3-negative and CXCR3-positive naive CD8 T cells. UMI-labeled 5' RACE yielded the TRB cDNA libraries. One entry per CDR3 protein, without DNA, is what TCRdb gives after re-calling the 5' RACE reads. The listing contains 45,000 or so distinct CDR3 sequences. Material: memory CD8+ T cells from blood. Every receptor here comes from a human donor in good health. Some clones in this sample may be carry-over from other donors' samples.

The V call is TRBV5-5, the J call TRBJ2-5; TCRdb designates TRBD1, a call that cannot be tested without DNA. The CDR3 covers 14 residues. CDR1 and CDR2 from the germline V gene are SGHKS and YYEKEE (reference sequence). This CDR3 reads CASSWGQEKETQYF.

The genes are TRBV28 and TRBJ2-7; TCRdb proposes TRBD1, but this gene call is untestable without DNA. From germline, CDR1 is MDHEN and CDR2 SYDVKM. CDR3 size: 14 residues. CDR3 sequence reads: CASSVQGQGGEQYF.

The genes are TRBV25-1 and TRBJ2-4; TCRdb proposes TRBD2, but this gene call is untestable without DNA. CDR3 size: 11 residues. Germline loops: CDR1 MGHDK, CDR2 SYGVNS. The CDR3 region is CASSGGDIQYF.

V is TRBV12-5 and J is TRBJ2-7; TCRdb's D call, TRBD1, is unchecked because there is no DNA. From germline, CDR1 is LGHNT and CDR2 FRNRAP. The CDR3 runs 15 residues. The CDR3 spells CASGFRPPESYEQYF.

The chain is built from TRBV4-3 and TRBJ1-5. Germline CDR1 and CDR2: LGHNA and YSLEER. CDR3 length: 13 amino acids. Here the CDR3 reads CASSQDLNQPQHF.

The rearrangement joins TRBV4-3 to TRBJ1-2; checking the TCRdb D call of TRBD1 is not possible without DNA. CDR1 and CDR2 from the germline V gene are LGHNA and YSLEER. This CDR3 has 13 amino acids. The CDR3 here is CASSQEGTYGYTF.

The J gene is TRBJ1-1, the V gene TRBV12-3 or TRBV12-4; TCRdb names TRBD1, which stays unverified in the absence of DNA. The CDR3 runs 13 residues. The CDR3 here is CASSPYMQGEAFF.

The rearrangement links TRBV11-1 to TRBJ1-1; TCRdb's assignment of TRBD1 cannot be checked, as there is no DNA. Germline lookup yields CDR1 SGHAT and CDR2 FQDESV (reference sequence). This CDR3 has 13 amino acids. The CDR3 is CASRPDRVPEAFF.

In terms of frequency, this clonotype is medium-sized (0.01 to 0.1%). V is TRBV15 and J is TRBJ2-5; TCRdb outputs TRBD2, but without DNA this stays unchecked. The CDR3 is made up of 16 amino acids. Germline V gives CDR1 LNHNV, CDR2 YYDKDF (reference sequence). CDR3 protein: CATSRDFSGGAETQYF.

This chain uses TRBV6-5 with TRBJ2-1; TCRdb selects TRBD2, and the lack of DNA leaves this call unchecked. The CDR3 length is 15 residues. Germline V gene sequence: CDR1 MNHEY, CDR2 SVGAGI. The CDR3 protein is CASSLSGRWYDEQFF.

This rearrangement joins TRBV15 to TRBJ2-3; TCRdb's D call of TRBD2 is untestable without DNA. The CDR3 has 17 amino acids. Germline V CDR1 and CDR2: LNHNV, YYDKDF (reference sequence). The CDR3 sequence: CATSRDRTSGGTDTQYF.

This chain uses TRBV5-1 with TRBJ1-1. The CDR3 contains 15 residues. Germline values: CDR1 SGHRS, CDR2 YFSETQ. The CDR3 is CASSLEIPRIHEAFF.

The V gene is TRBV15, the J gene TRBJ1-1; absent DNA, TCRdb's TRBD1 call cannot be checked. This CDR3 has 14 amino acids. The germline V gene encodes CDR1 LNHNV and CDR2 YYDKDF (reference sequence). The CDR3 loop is CATSRADDRTEAFF.

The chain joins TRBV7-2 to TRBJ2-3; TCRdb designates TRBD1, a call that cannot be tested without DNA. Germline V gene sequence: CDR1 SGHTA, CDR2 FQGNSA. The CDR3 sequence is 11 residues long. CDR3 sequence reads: CASSFGDILFF.

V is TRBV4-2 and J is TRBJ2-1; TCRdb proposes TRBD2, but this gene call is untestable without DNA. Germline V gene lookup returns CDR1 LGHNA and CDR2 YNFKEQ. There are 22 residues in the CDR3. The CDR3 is CASSHSARLAAFEGGSYNEQFF.

CDR3 sequence reads: CASSLAGQGLNTGELFF. The V and J genes are TRBV11-2 and TRBJ2-2; TCRdb reports TRBD1, a call that lacks DNA to check it against. Germline V gene lookup returns CDR1 SGHAT and CDR2 FQNNGV. The CDR3 has 17 amino acids.

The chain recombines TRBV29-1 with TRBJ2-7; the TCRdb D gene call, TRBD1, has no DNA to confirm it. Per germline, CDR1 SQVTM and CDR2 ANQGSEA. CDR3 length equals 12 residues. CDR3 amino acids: CSALTGAGEQYF.